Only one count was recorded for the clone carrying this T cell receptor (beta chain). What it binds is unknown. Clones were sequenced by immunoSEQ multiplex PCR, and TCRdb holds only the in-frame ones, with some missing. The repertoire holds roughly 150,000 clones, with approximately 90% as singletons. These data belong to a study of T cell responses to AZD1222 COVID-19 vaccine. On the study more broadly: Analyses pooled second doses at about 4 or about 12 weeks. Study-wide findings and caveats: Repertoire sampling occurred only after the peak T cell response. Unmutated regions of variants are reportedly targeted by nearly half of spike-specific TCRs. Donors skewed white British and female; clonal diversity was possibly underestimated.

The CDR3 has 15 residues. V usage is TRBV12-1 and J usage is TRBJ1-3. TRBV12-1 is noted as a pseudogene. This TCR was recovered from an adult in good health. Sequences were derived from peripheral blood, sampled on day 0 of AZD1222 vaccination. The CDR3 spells CASSFAYRGGNTIYF. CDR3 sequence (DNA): TGTGCCAGCAGCTTTGCATATCGTGGTGGAAACACCATATATTTT.